This TCR beta chain was obtained from a study of cytomegalovirus exposure and HLA in healthy donors. Across the study: Roughly 85 million unique TCRs from HLA-typed donors were held in an early release of data. Assignment to the Caucasian-associated ancestry cluster applied to approximately 80% of the approximately 380 genotyped donors. Regarding the study as a whole: A later analysis linked 15,000 to 20,000 TCR beta sequences to HLA alleles at 0.05 false discovery rate. Researchers catalogued 150 or so TCR beta chains as cytomegalovirus-associated.

This CDR3 is 16 amino acids long. Germline-derived CDR1 and CDR2 are MNHNS and SASEGT. The V and J ends lost 4 bases and 4 bases, in that order; junction bases with no gene match: 9. 60 Vbeta and 13 Jbeta primers were used in PCR. Using immunoSEQ multiplex PCR, the repertoire was profiled, and TCRdb retains in-frame clones only, with some absent. The data show 150,000 to 200,000 clones, with approximately 83% seen just once and roughly 0.098% held by the top ten. On this clone itself: Its antigen is not identified.

The chain uses TRBV6-1 and TRBJ1-1; 10 positions match TRBD1. This receptor was identified in a boy aged 2 to 10 in good health and CMV-seronegative. Source material: PBMCs. This CDR3 is CASSASGTGEATEAFF. The CDR3 nucleotides are TGTGCCAGCAGTGCATCCGGGACAGGGGAAGCCACTGAAGCTTTCTTT.